This is a list of T cell receptor beta chains from one sample in a study of blood T cell repertoires in COVID-19. Measured with immunoSEQ multiplex PCR; TCRdb has only the in-frame clones, and not every one. The sample lists 39,000 or so clones; approximately 85% were seen once. The sample consisted of peripheral blood. These receptors were taken from a man aged 40-50 years with active or convalescent COVID-19. The CDR3 runs from the conserved cysteine through the conserved F or W. D genes are given only for firm matches. Expanded clones get a size class; other rows say once, few or many, or leave the size out.

clone_size: few
d_call: -
v_call: TRBV18
j_call: TRBJ2-7
cdr3_nt: TGTGCCAGCTCACCATCTCCTACAGCGGTACGGGACGAGCAGTACTTC
cdr3_aa: CASSPSPTAVRDEQYF

clone_size: -
d_call: TRBD2
v_call: TRBV3-1/TRBV3-2
j_call: TRBJ2-7
cdr3_nt: TGTGCCAGCAGCCCCTCGAGCGGGATCGAGCAGTACTTC
cdr3_aa: CASSPSSGIEQYF

clone_size: -
d_call: -
v_call: TRBV7-6
j_call: TRBJ2-5
cdr3_nt: TGTGCCAGCAGCCTAAACCCCAGGGGCGGGGAGACCCAGTACTTC
cdr3_aa: CASSLNPRGGETQYF

clone_size: -
d_call: TRBD2
v_call: TRBV6-4
j_call: TRBJ2-1
cdr3_nt: TGTGCCAGCAGCATACTAGCGGGAGCGGGCGATGAGCAGTTCTTC
cdr3_aa: CASSILAGAGDEQFF

clone_size: -
d_call: -
v_call: TRBV12-3/TRBV12-4
j_call: TRBJ2-1
cdr3_nt: TGTGCCAGCAGTCCACAGGCATATGAGCAGTTCTTC
cdr3_aa: CASSPQAYEQFF

clone_size: -
d_call: -
v_call: TRBV7-3
j_call: TRBJ2-7
cdr3_nt: TGTGCCAGCAGCTTAACGGTGGGGACATCAATCTACGAGCAGTACTTC
cdr3_aa: CASSLTVGTSIYEQYF

clone_size: few
d_call: -
v_call: TRBV18
j_call: TRBJ1-1
cdr3_nt: TGTGCCAGCTTGGAAAGGGGGAGGGGAACTGAAGCTTTCTTT
cdr3_aa: CASLERGRGTEAFF

clone_size: -
d_call: TRBD1
v_call: TRBV3-1/TRBV3-2
j_call: TRBJ1-2
cdr3_nt: TGTGCCAGCAGCCTAGGACAGGGGGGAAACTATGGCTACACCTTC
cdr3_aa: CASSLGQGGNYGYTF

clone_size: -
d_call: TRBD1
v_call: TRBV6-5
j_call: TRBJ2-7
cdr3_nt: TGTGCCAGCAGTTACGGGTCTGGCCAGGGGGCCGACGAGCAGTACTTC
cdr3_aa: CASSYGSGQGADEQYF

clone_size: -
d_call: TRBD2
v_call: TRBV28
j_call: TRBJ2-2
cdr3_nt: TGTGCCAGCAACGTGGGGGGGAGCACCGGGGAGCTGTTTTTT
cdr3_aa: CASNVGGSTGELFF

clone_size: -
d_call: -
v_call: TRBV7-6
j_call: TRBJ2-3
cdr3_nt: TGTGCCAGCAGCTTATCCGGACTCCTCACAGATACGCAGTATTTT
cdr3_aa: CASSLSGLLTDTQYF

clone_size: few
d_call: -
v_call: TRBV11-2
j_call: TRBJ1-2
cdr3_nt: TGTGCCAGCAGCGTCTCGGGGGGCGGCATCTCCACCTTC
cdr3_aa: CASSVSGGGISTF

clone_size: -
d_call: -
v_call: TRBV4-2
j_call: TRBJ2-3
cdr3_nt: TGTGCCAGCAGCCAAAGGTACAAGGCGGGAGATACGCAGTATTTT
cdr3_aa: CASSQRYKAGDTQYF

clone_size: few
d_call: -
v_call: TRBV20-1
j_call: TRBJ2-7
cdr3_nt: TGCAGTGCTAGATCAGGGCACGAGCAGTACTTC
cdr3_aa: CSARSGHEQYF

clone_size: -
d_call: TRBD1
v_call: TRBV7-3
j_call: TRBJ2-1
cdr3_nt: TGTGCCAGCAGCCCGACAGGGAACTCCTACAATGAGCAGTTCTTC
cdr3_aa: CASSPTGNSYNEQFF

clone_size: -
d_call: -
v_call: TRBV5-1
j_call: TRBJ2-3
cdr3_nt: TGCGCCAGCAGGCCCAACGGCCGGGTCCACACAGATACGCAGTATTTT
cdr3_aa: CASRPNGRVHTDTQYF

clone_size: -
d_call: -
v_call: TRBV7-3
j_call: TRBJ2-2
cdr3_nt: TGTGCCAGCAGCCCCGCGAACACCGGGGAGCTGTTTTTT
cdr3_aa: CASSPANTGELFF

clone_size: once
d_call: -
v_call: TRBV28
j_call: TRBJ1-3
cdr3_nt: TGTGCCAGCAGCTCCGGGGGGGCAGAAAACACCATATATTTT
cdr3_aa: CASSSGGAENTIYF

clone_size: -
d_call: TRBD2
v_call: TRBV2
j_call: TRBJ2-7
cdr3_nt: TGTGCCAGCAGGTATCTAGCGGGAGGTTCCTACGAGCAGTACTTC
cdr3_aa: CASRYLAGGSYEQYF

clone_size: -
d_call: TRBD1
v_call: TRBV24-1
j_call: TRBJ1-2
cdr3_nt: TGTGCCACCAGTGATTCCGGGACAGGGATTGTGAGCTACACCTTC
cdr3_aa: CATSDSGTGIVSYTF

clone_size: -
d_call: TRBD2
v_call: TRBV9
j_call: TRBJ2-1
cdr3_nt: TGTGCCAGCAACCTCGGACTAGCGGGTGGCAATGAGCAGTTCTTC
cdr3_aa: CASNLGLAGGNEQFF

clone_size: -
d_call: -
v_call: TRBV11-1
j_call: TRBJ1-1
cdr3_nt: TGTGCCAGCAGCTCCCAAGGACAAATGAACACTGAAGCTTTCTTT
cdr3_aa: CASSSQGQMNTEAFF

clone_size: once
d_call: -
v_call: TRBV2
j_call: TRBJ1-1
cdr3_nt: TGTGCCAGCAGCCCCGATAGGGGCCCCGGTGAAGCTTTCTTT
cdr3_aa: CASSPDRGPGEAFF

clone_size: -
d_call: -
v_call: TRBV7-3
j_call: TRBJ1-3
cdr3_nt: TGTGCCAGCAGCTTAACGGAGGGAAACACCATATATTTT
cdr3_aa: CASSLTEGNTIYF

clone_size: -
d_call: -
v_call: TRBV12-3/TRBV12-4
j_call: TRBJ1-1
cdr3_nt: TGTGCCAGCAGTCCGGTTCGGGAGACTGAAGCTTTCTTT
cdr3_aa: CASSPVRETEAFF

clone_size: -
d_call: -
v_call: TRBV24-1
j_call: TRBJ1-1
cdr3_nt: TGTGCCACCAGCGCCCGGGTTAGTACTGAAGCTTTCTTT
cdr3_aa: CATSARVSTEAFF

clone_size: -
d_call: TRBD2
v_call: TRBV11-3
j_call: TRBJ2-3
cdr3_nt: TGTGCCAGCAGCTTCGGGGCTAGCGGGGGAGATACGCAGTATTTT
cdr3_aa: CASSFGASGGDTQYF

clone_size: -
d_call: TRBD1
v_call: TRBV7-2
j_call: TRBJ1-4
cdr3_nt: TGTGCCAGCAGCTCTCAGGGGGCCAACAATGAAAAACTGTTTTTT
cdr3_aa: CASSSQGANNEKLFF

clone_size: few
d_call: -
v_call: TRBV5-4
j_call: TRBJ2-7
cdr3_nt: TGTGCCAGCAGCCCAACAGAAACGTATCCCTACGAGCAGTACTTC
cdr3_aa: CASSPTETYPYEQYF

clone_size: -
d_call: -
v_call: TRBV21-1
j_call: TRBJ2-5
cdr3_nt: TGTGCCAGCAGCAAAGTGAAAGCCCCCACAGGTATTCTAGAGACCCAGTACTTC
cdr3_aa: CASSKVKAPTGILETQYF

clone_size: -
d_call: -
v_call: TRBV27
j_call: TRBJ2-3
cdr3_nt: TGTGCCAGCAGTCCCCGGGGGTTCCCAGATACGCAGTATTTT
cdr3_aa: CASSPRGFPDTQYF

clone_size: -
d_call: -
v_call: TRBV7-9
j_call: TRBJ1-2
cdr3_nt: TGTGCCAGCAGCTCTCAGGGGTCTAACTATGGCTACACCTTC
cdr3_aa: CASSSQGSNYGYTF

clone_size: -
d_call: TRBD1
v_call: TRBV18
j_call: TRBJ1-5
cdr3_nt: TGTGCCAGCTCACCAAGGGGGCCAGGAGGGGCAAGCAATCAGCCCCAGCATTTT
cdr3_aa: CASSPRGPGGASNQPQHF

clone_size: -
d_call: -
v_call: TRBV3-1/TRBV3-2
j_call: TRBJ2-1
cdr3_nt: TGTGCCAGCAGCCAAGATGTGAGGGAGTGGAAGAATGAGCAGTTCTTC
cdr3_aa: CASSQDVREWKNEQFF

clone_size: -
d_call: TRBD1
v_call: TRBV4-3
j_call: TRBJ1-2
cdr3_nt: TGCGCCAGCAGCCAAGCCCGGGACAGTAATAACTATGGCTACACCTTC
cdr3_aa: CASSQARDSNNYGYTF

clone_size: few
d_call: -
v_call: TRBV18
j_call: TRBJ1-5
cdr3_nt: TGTGCCAGCTCACCATCGAGGTCAGATAATCAGCCCCAGCATTTT
cdr3_aa: CASSPSRSDNQPQHF

clone_size: -
d_call: -
v_call: TRBV5-4
j_call: TRBJ2-7
cdr3_nt: TGTGCCAGCAGCTTGGGGACAGAGACCTACGAGCAGTACTTC
cdr3_aa: CASSLGTETYEQYF

clone_size: -
d_call: -
v_call: TRBV5-1
j_call: TRBJ2-7
cdr3_nt: TGCGCCAGCAGCCAGGGACAACTGCAAGCCTCCGAGCAGTACTTC
cdr3_aa: CASSQGQLQASEQYF

clone_size: -
d_call: TRBD2
v_call: TRBV18
j_call: TRBJ2-7
cdr3_nt: TGTGCCAGCTCCCAGGGACTAGCGCCCCGCTACGAGCAGTACTTC
cdr3_aa: CASSQGLAPRYEQYF

clone_size: -
d_call: -
v_call: TRBV5-6
j_call: TRBJ1-2
cdr3_nt: TGTGCCAGCAGCTCCCTGCCAGGTGGCTACACCTTC
cdr3_aa: CASSSLPGGYTF

clone_size: -
d_call: TRBD1
v_call: TRBV28
j_call: TRBJ1-5
cdr3_nt: TGTGCCAGCAGTTCCCGAGGGGACAGGCGTCGGAATCAGCCCCAGCATTTT
cdr3_aa: CASSSRGDRRRNQPQHF

clone_size: -
d_call: TRBD2
v_call: TRBV13
j_call: TRBJ2-3
cdr3_nt: TGTGCCAGCAGCTCTCGACTAGCGGGGCGCCCAAAAGCAGATACGCAGTATTTT
cdr3_aa: CASSSRLAGRPKADTQYF

clone_size: -
d_call: -
v_call: TRBV10-3
j_call: TRBJ2-1
cdr3_nt: TGTGCCATCCAACAGGTCAATGAGCAGTTCTTC
cdr3_aa: CAIQQVNEQFF

clone_size: once
d_call: TRBD2
v_call: TRBV7-3
j_call: TRBJ2-3
cdr3_nt: TGTGCCAGCAGCGCCGGGACTAGCATTTTGACAGATACGCAGTATTTT
cdr3_aa: CASSAGTSILTDTQYF

clone_size: -
d_call: -
v_call: TRBV19
j_call: TRBJ2-2
cdr3_nt: TGTGCCAGTAGTATTCTTGGGGGCCAACCCGGGGAGCTGTTTTTT
cdr3_aa: CASSILGGQPGELFF

clone_size: -
d_call: -
v_call: TRBV28
j_call: TRBJ1-3
cdr3_nt: TGTGCCAGCAGTTTAGGGCAGATCTCTGGAAACACCATATATTTT
cdr3_aa: CASSLGQISGNTIYF

clone_size: -
d_call: TRBD2
v_call: TRBV7-2
j_call: TRBJ2-5
cdr3_nt: TGTGCCAGCAGGCGGGGGGGAGAGACCCAGTACTTC
cdr3_aa: CASRRGGETQYF

clone_size: -
d_call: -
v_call: TRBV30
j_call: TRBJ1-1
cdr3_nt: TGTGCCTGGCAGCGGGGGAGCAAGATCACTGAAGCTTTCTTT
cdr3_aa: CAWQRGSKITEAFF

clone_size: -
d_call: TRBD1
v_call: TRBV5-4
j_call: TRBJ1-4
cdr3_nt: TGTGCCAGCAGCTTTACCGGACAGGGCGCTAATGAAAAACTGTTTTTT
cdr3_aa: CASSFTGQGANEKLFF

clone_size: -
d_call: TRBD1
v_call: TRBV13
j_call: TRBJ2-7
cdr3_nt: TGTGCCAGCAGCGCCCGGGACAGCTACGAGCAGTACTTC
cdr3_aa: CASSARDSYEQYF

clone_size: -
d_call: TRBD1
v_call: TRBV5-5
j_call: TRBJ1-4
cdr3_nt: TGTGCCAGCAGCCGGGGGCCTGGACAGGGGGGTGAAAAACTGTTTTTT
cdr3_aa: CASSRGPGQGGEKLFF

clone_size: -
d_call: TRBD1
v_call: TRBV6-5
j_call: TRBJ2-7
cdr3_nt: TGTGCCAGCAGCCTTACCGGGACAGTAGCTAACGAGCAGTACTTC
cdr3_aa: CASSLTGTVANEQYF